These T cell receptor beta chains were read from a single sample in a study of chemoradiotherapy in HPV16-positive cancers. Assay: immunoSEQ multiplex PCR; the TCRdb copy retains only in-frame clones and omits some. The top ten clones hold around 5% of a sample with 25,000 to 40,000 clones, around 88% of them seen once. The sample was blood, taken from a patient who underwent chemoradiotherapy. The receptors were gathered from a human donor with HPV-associated anogenital cancer. Both conserved end residues are trimmed from each CDR3. Each record gives: J gene, V gene, CDR3 length, CDR3 protein.

TRBJ1-2 TRBV2 14 ASSRTPRDSNYGYT
TRBJ2-1 TRBV30 12 AWSVGTSYNEQF
TRBJ1-2 TRBV20-1 8 RGQGYGYT
TRBJ2-5 TRBV20-1 9 SARTRSFQY
TRBJ1-5 TRBV7-2 13 ASSNRTGGNQPQH
TRBJ2-7 TRBV5-1 14 ASSTRTSGSSHEQY
TRBJ1-5 TRBV7-2 12 ASSFAGTGQPQH
TRBJ2-1 TRBV7-7 14 ASSLAGSGGYNEQF
TRBJ2-7 TRBV7-2 9 ASSLAGEQY
TRBJ2-1 TRBV10-3 11 AIGTGGYNEQF
TRBJ2-7 TRBV19 12 ASSNSGSGYEQY
TRBJ2-7 TRBV7-9 14 ASSLPPASGRYEQY
TRBJ2-2 TRBV10-3 13 AISSGQAVTGELF
TRBJ1-2 TRBV5-4 10 ASSLDGYGYT